These 11 T cell receptor beta chains were sequenced from one sample in a study of T cell responses to AZD1222 COVID-19 vaccine. The data were produced by immunoSEQ multiplex PCR, yet TCRdb's version contains in-frame clones alone and is incomplete. Of 100,000 to 150,000 clones in the sample, approximately 88% were seen once. The sample in question was peripheral blood, obtained on day 0 of AZD1222 vaccination. These receptors originate from an adult in good health.

The genes are TRBV19 and TRBJ2-6; no clear D gene. With 7 bases removed from V and 0 bases from J, the gap between germline ends came to 22 bases. The length of the CDR3 is 19 residues. The germline gives CDR1 LNHDA, CDR2 SQIVND (reference sequence). The chain's CDR3 is CASMRRTLSGSSGANVLTF. The CDR3 DNA reads TGTGCCAGTATGAGGAGAACCCTCTCTGGCAGCTCTGGGGCCAACGTCCTGACTTTC.

The chain couples TRBV7-2 to TRBJ2-2; 13 positions match TRBD2. J lost 4 bases, V lost 7 bases, and 6 bases had no gene match. The CDR3 sequence is 16 residues long. Germline V gene data show CDR1 as SGHTA and CDR2 as FQGNSA. The CDR3 loop reads CASKRTSGSATGELFF. DNA for the CDR3: TGTGCCAGCAAAAGGACTAGCGGGAGCGCCACCGGGGAGCTGTTTTTT. The full variable domain, with the rest looked up from reference TRBV7-2 and TRBJ2-2, is GAGVSQSPSNKVTEKGKDVELRCDPISGHTALYWYRQSLGQGLEFLIYFQGNSAPDKSGLPSDRFSAERTGGSVSTLTIQRTQQEDSAVYLCASKRTSGSATGELFFGEGSRLTVL.

V and J are TRBV28 and TRBJ2-7; D call uncertain. The CDR3 has 11 amino acids. Trimming stripped 8 bases from V and 2 bases from J, with 7 bases between. Germline V gives CDR1 MDHEN, CDR2 SYDVKM. The CDR3 here is CASQNPYEQYF. The CDR3 region has the DNA TGTGCCAGCCAAAATCCCTACGAGCAGTACTTC.

V gene TRBV11-3 combines with J gene TRBJ2-3, with TRBD2 matching 7 bases. Germline assignment: CDR1 SGHNT and CDR2 YENEEA. The CDR3 is 15 residues long. V dropped 4 bases and J dropped 2; count of bases not matched to a gene: 6. The CDR3 is CASSWGGWITDTQYF. The DNA of the CDR3 is TGTGCCAGCAGCTGGGGGGGATGGATCACAGATACGCAGTATTTT. Filled out from reference TRBV11-3 and TRBJ2-3, the complete variable domain reads EAGVVQSPRYKIIEKKQPVAFWCNPISGHNTLYWYLQNLGQGPELLIRYENEEAVDDSQLPKDRFSAERLKGVDSTLKIQPAELGDSAVYLCASSWGGWITDTQYFGPGTRLTVL.

The CDR3 region is CASSRTGLWGYTF. CDR3 nucleotides: TGTGCCAGCAGCCGTACAGGGCTTTGGGGCTACACCTTC. V is TRBV6-4 and J is TRBJ1-2; D may be TRBD1 (6 bases). Per the germline V gene, CDR1 is MRHNA and CDR2 is SNTAGT. This CDR3 has 13 amino acids. V was trimmed by 6 bases and J by 8 bases, leaving 16 bases between them.

This chain uses TRBV9 with TRBJ1-2; no firm D call. This CDR3 region has 11 residues. The germline V and J ends were trimmed by 3 bases and 4 bases, with 4 bases remaining between them. Looked up from germline, CDR1 is SGDLS and CDR2 is YYNGEE. CDR3 nucleotide sequence: TGTGCCAGCAGCGCACCCTATGGCTACACCTTC. Amino acids: CASSAPYGYTF.

The chain employs TRBV6-5 and TRBJ2-7; 9 bases map to TRBD1. The CDR3 has 15 amino acids. The junction had 9 bases not matched to a gene; V was cut back by 6 bases and J by 3 bases. Germline V CDR1 and CDR2: MNHEY, SVGAGI. CDR3 coding DNA: TGTGCCAGCAGGGACCCCCAGACAGGGGGCTACGAGCAGTACTTC. Translation gives CASRDPQTGGYEQYF.

This chain joins TRBV30 and TRBJ1-3; D perhaps matches TRBD1 (6 bases). Germline CDR1 GTSNPN, CDR2 SVGIG (reference sequence). Deletions cut 2 bases from V and 8 bases from J, with 13 bases between. The CDR3 extends over 13 amino acids. The CDR3 protein is CAWSRNRDDTIYF. The CDR3 region has the DNA TGTGCCTGGAGTCGAAACAGGGATGACACCATATATTTT.

The V and J genes are TRBV6-5 and TRBJ1-6; perhaps TRBD1 as D (5 bases). The CDR3 extends over 13 amino acids. Trimming took off 7 bases at V and 8 bases at J, with 12 bases between the two ends. Germline lookup yields CDR1 MNHEY and CDR2 SVGAGI. In DNA, the CDR3 is TGTGCCAGCAAAGGGACGGGATATTCACCCCTCCACTTT. It is translated as CASKGTGYSPLHF.

The chain carries TRBV15 and TRBJ2-4; 7 bases are a match to TRBD1. V shed 3 bases, J shed 6 bases, and the junction held 5 bases outside the gene matches. The CDR3 consists of 14 residues. The germline V gene encodes CDR1 LNHNV and CDR2 YYDKDF (reference sequence). CDR3 amino acids: CATSRDRQGNIQYF. The CDR3 coding sequence is TGTGCCACCAGCAGGGATAGACAGGGAAACATTCAGTACTTC.

The J gene is TRBJ1-1, the V gene TRBV7-9, with D uncertain. In germline, CDR1 is SEHNR, CDR2 FQNEAQ (reference sequence). The V and J ends lost 7 bases and 10 bases respectively, with 7 bases between them. The CDR3 runs 9 residues. In nucleotides, the CDR3 is TGTGCCAGCAACGATGTAGCTTTCTTT. Translating gives CASNDVAFF.